This entry describes one T cell receptor beta chain. TCRdb redid the calling of the 5' RACE reads with MiXCR, one entry per CDR3 protein. The data hold about 200,000 distinct CDR3 sequences, with about a sixth observed a single time. The data are from a study of identical twins. These same records also appear under a second study, on T cells expressing NK-cell markers.

This clonotype originated in a young woman in good health. The sequenced sample was CD8+ T cells sorted from blood.

CDR3 in DNA: TGCAGCGTTGAGGCAGGGCAGGTATATGGCTACACCTTC. It encodes CSVEAGQVYGYTF. The chain is built from TRBV29-1 and TRBJ1-2; tentative D call: TRBD1 (5 bases). The germline V gene encodes CDR1 SQVTM and CDR2 ANQGSEA. The CDR3 is 13 residues long. V lost 3 bases, J lost 5 bases, and 13 bases lay in between.